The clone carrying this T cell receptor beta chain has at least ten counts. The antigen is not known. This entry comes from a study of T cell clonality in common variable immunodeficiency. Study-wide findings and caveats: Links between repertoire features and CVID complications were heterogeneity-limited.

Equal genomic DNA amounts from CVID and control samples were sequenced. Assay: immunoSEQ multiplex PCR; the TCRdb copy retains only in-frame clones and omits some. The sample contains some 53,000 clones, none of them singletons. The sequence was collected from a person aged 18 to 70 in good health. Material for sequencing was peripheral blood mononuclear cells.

Partial CDR3 DNA: TGCGCCAGCAGCTTCGTAGCGGGAGCGAACACCGGGGAG. Protein product: CASSFVAGANTGE. The entire CDR3 is CASSFVAGANTGELFF. The chain combines TRBV5-1 with TRBJ2-2, with 9 positions matching TRBD2. Coverage ceases 3 residues before the CDR3 finishes, and the germline J gene fills in the end. The length of the CDR3 is 16 residues. V shed 2 bases and J 0 bases; nucleotides not matched to a gene: 2. From germline, CDR1 is SGHRS and CDR2 YFSETQ.